A single sample is the source of the 6 T cell receptor beta chains below, sequenced in a study of CD8 T cells in Susac syndrome. RNA, at about 0.45 to 1 ug, was reverse transcribed with random hexamers. TCRdb used MiXCR to reprocess the immunoSEQ multiplex PCR reads, holding one entry per CDR3 protein. Of around 71,000 distinct CDR3 sequences in the sample, roughly 95% were seen once. Sequences were obtained from CD4+ T cells from PBMCs. The receptors come from a human donor with multiple sclerosis.

This chain joins TRBV3-1 and TRBJ1-1, with D uncertain. V lost 4 bases, J lost 1 base, and 10 bases lay in between. The V gene's germline CDR1 is LGHDT and CDR2 YNNKEL (reference sequence). The CDR3 loop spans 14 amino acids. The CDR3 here is CASSPKNKNTEAFF. The DNA for the CDR3 is TGTGCCAGCAGCCCCAAGAACAAGAACACTGAAGCTTTCTTT.

This sequence joins TRBV5-6 and TRBJ1-2; D possibly corresponds to TRBD1 (5 bases). Germline assignment: CDR1 SGHDT and CDR2 YYEEEE. V was shortened by 0 bases and J by 4 bases, with 16 bases between the two germline ends. The CDR3 has 16 residues. The CDR3 loop reads CASSLELTGISYGYTF. Written as DNA, the CDR3 is TGTGCCAGCAGCTTGGAGCTTACAGGCATCAGCTATGGCTACACCTTC.

The chain joins TRBV4-3 to TRBJ2-7, with TRBD1 matching 7 bases. Trimming at V came to 4 bases and at J to 0 bases, leaving 9 bases not matched to a gene. The length of the CDR3 is 16 residues. The V gene's germline CDR1 is LGHNA and CDR2 YSLEER. The CDR3 region has the DNA TGCGCCAGCAGCCTCCACGGCCGGGACAGCTCCTACGAGCAGTACTTC. This encodes CASSLHGRDSSYEQYF.

The chain combines TRBV29-1 with TRBJ2-7; tentatively, D is TRBD2 (6 bases). V lost 2 bases to trimming and J lost 2 bases, with 10 bases between them. This CDR3 region has 13 residues. Germline V gene lookup returns CDR1 SQVTM and CDR2 ANQGSEA. This CDR3 is CSVEMAGTYEQYF. CDR3 in DNA: TGCAGCGTTGAAATGGCGGGAACCTACGAGCAGTACTTC.

CDR3 DNA sequence: TGTGCCAGCAGTTATGGCAGGCATGGGGGTACGCAGTATTTT. As protein: CASSYGRHGGTQYF. The V and J genes are TRBV6-2 or TRBV6-3 and TRBJ2-3; perhaps D is TRBD1 or TRBD2 (5 bases each). CDR1 and CDR2 from the germline V gene are MNHEY and SVGEGT. Trimming took off 3 bases at V and 8 bases at J, with 15 bases between the two ends. This CDR3 comprises 14 residues.

This chain connects TRBV7-2 to TRBJ1-2; no clear D. This CDR3 is 13 amino acids long. The V gene's germline CDR1 is SGHTA and CDR2 FQGNSA. V was clipped by 0 bases and J by 8 bases, with 10 bases between them. Here the CDR3 reads CASSLALSQGYTF. In nucleotides, the CDR3 is TGTGCCAGCAGCTTAGCTCTGTCTCAAGGCTACACCTTC.